Listed here are 2 T cell receptor beta chains from one sample, sequenced in a study of identical twins. Each CDR3 protein is one row after TCRdb ran MiXCR on the 5' RACE reads. Among hundreds of thousands of distinct CDR3 sequences listed, approximately 20% were seen once. The sample was also linked to a second study, of yellow fever vaccine responses in identical twins.

Sequencing was done on a sample of CD4+ T cells sorted from blood. The origin of the receptors is a woman younger than 35 in good health.

V is TRBV5-1 and J is TRBJ2-7; 10 positions agree with TRBD2. Germline V gene sequence: CDR1 SGHRS, CDR2 YFSETQ. With V trimmed by 4 bases and J by 0 bases, 10 bases remained unmatched. The CDR3 covers 17 residues. The CDR3 bases are TGCGCCAGCAGCGGAAAAGGACTAGCGGAGACCTCCTACGAGCAGTACTTC. Translating it yields CASSGKGLAETSYEQYF.

This clonotype turned up a few times. V gene TRBV5-1 combines with J gene TRBJ2-1; 9 bases match TRBD2. This CDR3 has 17 amino acids. Germline lookup yields CDR1 SGHRS and CDR2 YFSETQ. Germline trimming cut 4 bases from V and 0 bases from J; bases unmatched to any gene: 8. CDR3 sequence (DNA): TGCGCCAGCAGCCAACGTCGACTAGCGGCCTCCTACAATGAGCAGTTCTTC. Protein sequence: CASSQRRLAASYNEQFF.